This T cell receptor (beta chain) was documented in a study of T cell changes during pregnancy in multiple sclerosis. This CDR3 spans 13 amino acids. V dropped 3 bases and J dropped 5; count of bases not matched to a gene: 0. Germline CDR1 and CDR2: LNHDA and SQIVND (reference sequence). Using immunoSEQ multiplex PCR, the repertoire was profiled, and TCRdb retains in-frame clones only, with some absent. The sample shows more than 65,000 clones, around 96% of them seen only once. A word on this clone: In the same sample, other DNA sequences code for this CDR3.

This chain joins TRBV19 and TRBJ2-2; 7 nucleotides match TRBD2. The source was peripheral blood, collected in the second trimester of pregnancy. This clonotype was obtained from a female donor with multiple sclerosis, enrolled in a pregnancy study. The CDR3 nucleotides are TGTGCCAGTAGTATGGGGGGGACCGGGGAGCTGTTTTTT. Residues: CASSMGGTGELFF.